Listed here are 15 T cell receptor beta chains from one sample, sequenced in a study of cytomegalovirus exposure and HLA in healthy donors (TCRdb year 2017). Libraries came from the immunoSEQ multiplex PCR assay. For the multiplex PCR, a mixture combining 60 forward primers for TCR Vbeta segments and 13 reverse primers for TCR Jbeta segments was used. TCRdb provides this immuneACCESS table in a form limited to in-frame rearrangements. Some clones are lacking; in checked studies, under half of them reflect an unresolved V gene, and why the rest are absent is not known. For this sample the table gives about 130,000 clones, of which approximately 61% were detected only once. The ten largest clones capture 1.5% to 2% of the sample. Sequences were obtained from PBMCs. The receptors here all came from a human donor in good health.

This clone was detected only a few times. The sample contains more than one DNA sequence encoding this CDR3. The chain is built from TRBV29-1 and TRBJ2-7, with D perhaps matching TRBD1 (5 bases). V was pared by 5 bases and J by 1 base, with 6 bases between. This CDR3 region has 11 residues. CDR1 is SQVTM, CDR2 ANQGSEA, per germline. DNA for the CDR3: TGCAGCGTTCGACAGTCCTACGAGCAGTACTTC. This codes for CSVRQSYEQYF.

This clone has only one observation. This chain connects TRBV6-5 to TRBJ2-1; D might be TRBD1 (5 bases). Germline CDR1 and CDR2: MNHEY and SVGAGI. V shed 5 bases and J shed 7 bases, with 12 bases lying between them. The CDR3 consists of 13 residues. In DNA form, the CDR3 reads TGTGCCAGCAGTACCCTGGGGCGAAATGAGCAGTTCTTC. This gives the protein CASSTLGRNEQFF.

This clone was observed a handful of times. The chain's CDR3 is CASSSLLRGGEQYF. CDR3 DNA sequence: TGTGCCAGCAGCTCCCTTCTCAGGGGTGGAGAGCAGTACTTC. This chain connects TRBV7-9 to TRBJ2-7; tentatively, D is TRBD1 (6 bases). There are 14 residues in the CDR3. V was trimmed by 4 bases and J by 7 bases, leaving 17 bases between them. Per the germline V gene, CDR1 is SEHNR and CDR2 is FQNEAQ (reference sequence).

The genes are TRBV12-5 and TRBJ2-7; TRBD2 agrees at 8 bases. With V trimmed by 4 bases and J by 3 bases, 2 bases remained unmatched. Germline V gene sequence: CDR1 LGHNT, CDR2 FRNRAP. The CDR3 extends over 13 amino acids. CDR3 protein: CASGSSGSYEQYF. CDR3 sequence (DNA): TGTGCTAGTGGTTCCAGCGGGAGCTACGAGCAGTACTTC.

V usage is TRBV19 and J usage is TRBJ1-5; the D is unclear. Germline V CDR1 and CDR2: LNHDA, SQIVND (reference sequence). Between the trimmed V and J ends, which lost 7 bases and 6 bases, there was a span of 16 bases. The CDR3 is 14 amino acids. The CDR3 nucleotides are TGTGCCAGTACGGCCAGCGCCACGGTTCAGCCCCAGCATTTT. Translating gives CASTASATVQPQHF.

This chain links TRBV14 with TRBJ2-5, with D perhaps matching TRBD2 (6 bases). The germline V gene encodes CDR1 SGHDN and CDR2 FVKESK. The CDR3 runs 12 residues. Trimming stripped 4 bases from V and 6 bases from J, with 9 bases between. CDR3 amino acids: CASSRGGQTQYF. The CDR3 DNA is TGTGCCAGCAGCCGAGGAGGGCAGACCCAGTACTTC.

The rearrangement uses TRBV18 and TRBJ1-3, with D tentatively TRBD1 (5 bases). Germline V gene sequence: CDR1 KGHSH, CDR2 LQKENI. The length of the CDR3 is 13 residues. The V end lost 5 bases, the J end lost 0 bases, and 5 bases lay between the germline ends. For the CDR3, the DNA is TGTGCCAGCTCAGACAGCTCTGGAAACACCATATATTTT. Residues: CASSDSSGNTIYF.

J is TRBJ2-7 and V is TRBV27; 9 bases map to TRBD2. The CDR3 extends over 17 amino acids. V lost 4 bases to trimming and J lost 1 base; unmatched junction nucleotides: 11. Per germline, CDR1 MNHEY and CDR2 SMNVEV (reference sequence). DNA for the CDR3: TGTGCCAGCAGTTCCCGAGCGGGAGGACCCTCTTCCTACGAGCAGTACTTC. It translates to CASSSRAGGPSSYEQYF.

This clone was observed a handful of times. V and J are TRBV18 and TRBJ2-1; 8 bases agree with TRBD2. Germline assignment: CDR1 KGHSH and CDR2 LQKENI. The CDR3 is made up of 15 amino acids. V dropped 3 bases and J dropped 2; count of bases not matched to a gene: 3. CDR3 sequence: CASSPAGGPYNEQFF. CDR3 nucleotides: TGTGCCAGCTCACCCGCGGGGGGCCCCTACAATGAGCAGTTCTTC.

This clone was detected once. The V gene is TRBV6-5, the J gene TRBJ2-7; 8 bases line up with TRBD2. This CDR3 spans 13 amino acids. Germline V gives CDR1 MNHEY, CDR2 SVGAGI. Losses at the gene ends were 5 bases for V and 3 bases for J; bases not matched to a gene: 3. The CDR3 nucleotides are TGTGCCAGCAGTGAGGGACTAGTCTACGAGCAGTACTTC. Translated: CASSEGLVYEQYF.

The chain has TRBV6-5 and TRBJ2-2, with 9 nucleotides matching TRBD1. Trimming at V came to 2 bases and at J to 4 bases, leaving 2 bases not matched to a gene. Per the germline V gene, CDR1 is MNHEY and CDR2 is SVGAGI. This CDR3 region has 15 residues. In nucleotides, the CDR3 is TGTGCCAGCAGTTACGGGACAGGGCCCACCGGGGAGCTGTTTTTT. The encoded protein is CASSYGTGPTGELFF.

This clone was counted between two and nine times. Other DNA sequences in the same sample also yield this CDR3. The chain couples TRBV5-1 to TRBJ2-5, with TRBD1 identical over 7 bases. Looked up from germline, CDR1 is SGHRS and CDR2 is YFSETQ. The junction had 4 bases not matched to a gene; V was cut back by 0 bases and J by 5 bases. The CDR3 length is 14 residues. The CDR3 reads CASSLGQGRETQYF. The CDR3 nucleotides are TGCGCCAGCAGCTTGGGACAGGGTCGGGAGACCCAGTACTTC.

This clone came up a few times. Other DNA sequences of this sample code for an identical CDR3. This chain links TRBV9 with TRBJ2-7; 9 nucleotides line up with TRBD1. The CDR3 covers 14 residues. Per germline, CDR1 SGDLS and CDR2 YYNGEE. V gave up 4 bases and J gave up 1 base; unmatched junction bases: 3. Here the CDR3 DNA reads TGTGCCAGCAGCCCCGGGACAGGGTCCTACGAGCAGTACTTC. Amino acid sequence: CASSPGTGSYEQYF.

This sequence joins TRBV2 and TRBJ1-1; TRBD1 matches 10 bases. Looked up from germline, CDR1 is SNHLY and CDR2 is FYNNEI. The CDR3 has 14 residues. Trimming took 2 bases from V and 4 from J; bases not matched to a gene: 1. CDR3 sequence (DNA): TGTGCCAGCAGTGAAAGGACAGGGGGCACTGAAGCTTTCTTT. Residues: CASSERTGGTEAFF.

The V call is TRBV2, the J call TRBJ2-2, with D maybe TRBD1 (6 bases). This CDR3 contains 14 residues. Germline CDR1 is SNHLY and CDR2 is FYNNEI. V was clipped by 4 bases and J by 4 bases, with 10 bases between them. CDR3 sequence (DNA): TGTGCCAGCAGTGGAGGGACAATCACCGGGGAGCTGTTTTTT. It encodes CASSGGTITGELFF. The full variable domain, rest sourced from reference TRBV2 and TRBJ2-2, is EPEVTQTPSHQVTQMGQEVILRCVPISNHLYFYWYRQILGQKVEFLVSFYNNEISEKSEIFDDQFSVERPDGSNFTLKIRSTKLEDSAMYFCASSGGTITGELFFGEGSRLTVL.